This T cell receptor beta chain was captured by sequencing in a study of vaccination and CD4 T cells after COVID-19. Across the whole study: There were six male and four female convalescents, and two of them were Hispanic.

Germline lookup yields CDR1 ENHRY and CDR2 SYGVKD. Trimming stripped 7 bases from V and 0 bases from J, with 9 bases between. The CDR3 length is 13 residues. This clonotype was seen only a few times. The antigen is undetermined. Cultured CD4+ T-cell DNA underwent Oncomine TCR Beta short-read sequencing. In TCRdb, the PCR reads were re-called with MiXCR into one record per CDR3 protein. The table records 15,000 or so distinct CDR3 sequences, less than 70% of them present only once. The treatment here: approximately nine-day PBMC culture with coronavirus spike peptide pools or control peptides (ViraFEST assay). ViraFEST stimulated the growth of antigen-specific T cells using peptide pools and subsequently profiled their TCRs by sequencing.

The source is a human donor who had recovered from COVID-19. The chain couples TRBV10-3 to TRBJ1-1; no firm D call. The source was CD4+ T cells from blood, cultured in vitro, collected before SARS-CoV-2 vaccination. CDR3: CAIMAGLNTEAFF. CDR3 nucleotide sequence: TGTGCCATCATGGCAGGATTGAACACTGAAGCTTTCTTT.